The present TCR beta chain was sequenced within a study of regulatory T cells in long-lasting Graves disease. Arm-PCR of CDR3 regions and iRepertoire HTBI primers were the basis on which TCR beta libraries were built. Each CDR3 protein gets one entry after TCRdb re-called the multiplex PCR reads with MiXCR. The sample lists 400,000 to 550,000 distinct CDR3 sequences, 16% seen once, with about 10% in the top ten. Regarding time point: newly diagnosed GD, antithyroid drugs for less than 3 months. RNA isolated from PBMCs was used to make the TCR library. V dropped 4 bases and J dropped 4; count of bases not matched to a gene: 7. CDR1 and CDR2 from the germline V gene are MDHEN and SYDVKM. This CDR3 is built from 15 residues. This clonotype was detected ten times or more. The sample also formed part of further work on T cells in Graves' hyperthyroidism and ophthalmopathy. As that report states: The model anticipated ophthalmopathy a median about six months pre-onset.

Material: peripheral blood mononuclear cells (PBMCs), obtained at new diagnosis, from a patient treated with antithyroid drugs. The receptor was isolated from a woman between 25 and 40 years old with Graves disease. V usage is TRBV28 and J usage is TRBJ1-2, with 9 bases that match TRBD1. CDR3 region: CASSSHRGLSYGYTF. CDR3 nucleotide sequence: TGTGCCAGCAGTTCACACAGGGGGCTCAGCTATGGCTACACCTTC.